This is a list of T cell receptor beta chains from one sample in a study of T-cell memory formation after mild COVID-19. MiXCR was run by TCRdb on the 5' RACE reads, yielding one entry per CDR3 protein. Of a few hundred thousand distinct CDR3 sequences listed, 20% to 25% are singletons. The sample was PBMCs or a T cell subset sorted from them (not recorded which). Receptor source: an adult woman who had mild COVID-19 (a few samples of this study predate the infection). Cell type and time point are not known. CDR3s include the opening cysteine and the closing phenylalanine or tryptophan. The D gene is left open where the match is weak. Only some rows state a clone size, as once, few, many or a class for expanded clones.

CDR3 protein,CDR3 DNA,J gene,D gene,V gene,clone size
CASSPPGLAGVDEQFF,TGTGCCAGCAGCCCGCCGGGACTAGCGGGAGTCGATGAGCAGTTCTTC,TRBJ2-1,TRBD2,TRBV7-9,many
CSARTFKGRLSNEQFF,TGCAGTGCTAGGACTTTTAAGGGGAGGTTGTCCAATGAGCAGTTCTTC,TRBJ2-1,.,TRBV20-1,.
CATSRHRGRVGPGELFF,TGTGCCACCAGTCGACACCGGGGACGCGTGGGACCCGGGGAGCTGTTTTTT,TRBJ2-2,.,TRBV24-1,few
CSARVSLDRGTYNEQFF,TGCAGTGCTAGAGTTTCCCTGGATCGGGGGACCTACAATGAGCAGTTCTTC,TRBJ2-1,.,TRBV20-1,.
CASSAGLAGVEGEQFF,TGTGCCAGCAGCGCGGGACTAGCGGGAGTCGAGGGTGAGCAGTTCTTC,TRBJ2-1,TRBD2,TRBV7-2,.
CSARDQAGVGYEQFF,TGCAGTGCTAGAGATCAAGCGGGAGTAGGGTATGAGCAGTTCTTC,TRBJ2-1,TRBD2,TRBV20-1,few
CASSPHVTPDRLRAFF,TGTGCCAGCAGCCCGCACGTCACTCCGGACAGGCTAAGGGCTTTCTTT,TRBJ1-1,TRBD1,TRBV7-8,.
CASSQENTLPQQYF,TGTGCCAGCAGCCAAGAGAACACCCTACCTCAGCAGTACTTC,TRBJ2-7,.,TRBV14,.
CASSPGPGAFF,TGTGCCAGCAGCCCGGGCCCGGGAGCTTTCTTT,TRBJ1-1,.,TRBV6-6,many
CASSPTLAGGPQETQYF,TGTGCCAGCAGCCCTACCTTAGCGGGGGGACCTCAAGAGACCCAGTACTTC,TRBJ2-5,TRBD2,TRBV5-6,many
CAAEGNSGYNEQFF,TGTGCCGCGGAGGGTAACAGTGGATACAATGAGCAGTTCTTC,TRBJ2-1,.,TRBV25-1,.
CASRFRGELFF,TGTGCCAGCAGGTTTCGGGGGGAGCTGTTTTTT,TRBJ2-2,.,TRBV2,.
CSARETGYNEQFF,TGCAGTGCTAGAGAAACAGGGTACAATGAGCAGTTCTTC,TRBJ2-1,.,TRBV20-1,.
CASSLTVGVAGELFF,TGTGCCAGCAGCTTAACCGTCGGGGTTGCCGGGGAGCTGTTTTTT,TRBJ2-2,.,TRBV7-3,.
CASMSTLFGTLGTDTQYF,TGTGCCAGCATGTCCACACTCTTCGGGACATTGGGAACAGATACGCAGTATTTT,TRBJ2-3,.,TRBV27,.
CASRPSGGPHNEQFF,TGTGCCAGCAGACCGTCCGGCGGGCCCCACAATGAGCAGTTCTTC,TRBJ2-1,.,TRBV7-2,once
CASSLDRGRSNEQFF,TGCGCCAGCAGCTTGGACAGGGGCCGCTCCAATGAGCAGTTCTTC,TRBJ2-1,TRBD1,TRBV5-1,.
CASSDSASGYNEQFF,TGTGCCAGCAGTGACTCGGCTAGCGGATACAATGAGCAGTTCTTC,TRBJ2-1,TRBD2,TRBV6-4,many
CASSLGQGAILQEAQYF,TGTGCCAGCAGCCTGGGACAGGGGGCTATACTACAGGAGGCCCAGTACTTC,TRBJ2-5,TRBD1,TRBV12-3/TRBV12-4,.
CASSKWTSGGAYQETQYF,TGTGCCAGCAGCAAGTGGACTAGCGGGGGGGCGTACCAAGAGACCCAGTACTTC,TRBJ2-5,TRBD2,TRBV7-9,few
CSVRTGWSYEQYF,TGCAGCGTTAGGACAGGGTGGTCCTACGAGCAGTACTTC,TRBJ2-7,TRBD1,TRBV29-1,many
CASSPWGAGGTDTQYF,TGTGCCAGCAGTCCCTGGGGGGCGGGAGGCACAGATACGCAGTATTTT,TRBJ2-3,.,TRBV27,few
CSARTRATDTQYF,TGCAGTGCCAGGACCCGGGCCACAGATACGCAGTATTTT,TRBJ2-3,.,TRBV20-1,.
CSASVAGGLIDEQYF,TGCAGTGCTAGTGTGGCGGGAGGGTTGATTGACGAGCAGTACTTC,TRBJ2-7,TRBD2,TRBV20-1,.
CASSLGPGQGSTEAFF,TGTGCCAGCAGCTTGGGGCCTGGACAGGGGAGCACTGAAGCTTTCTTT,TRBJ1-1,TRBD1,TRBV5-4,few
CASSPRKGAEAFF,TGTGCCAGCTCACCACGCAAGGGGGCTGAAGCTTTCTTT,TRBJ1-1,.,TRBV18,.
CASSETGIGNQPQHF,TGTGCCAGCAGTGAGACAGGGATAGGCAATCAGCCCCAGCATTTT,TRBJ1-5,TRBD1,TRBV25-1,.
CATQHTGNTEAFF,TGTGCCACTCAGCATACGGGGAACACTGAAGCTTTCTTT,TRBJ1-1,.,TRBV25-1,.
CASSFYPPWTDQETQYF,TGTGCCAGCAGCTTCTACCCTCCGTGGACAGATCAAGAGACCCAGTACTTC,TRBJ2-5,.,TRBV7-9,.
CASSQGQGYTF,TGTGCCAGCAGTCAGGGGCAAGGCTACACCTTC,TRBJ1-2,.,TRBV7-2,.
CASNSGDSRGYGYTF,TGTGCCAGTAATTCCGGAGACTCCCGGGGCTATGGCTACACCTTC,TRBJ1-2,.,TRBV19,.
CASSPPSGGPFF,TGTGCCAGCTCACCACCTAGCGGGGGTCCGTTCTTC,TRBJ2-1,TRBD2,TRBV18,.
CAIRTGQGLYEQYF,TGTGCCATCAGGACGGGACAGGGGCTCTACGAGCAGTACTTC,TRBJ2-7,TRBD1,TRBV10-3,.
CATSDSATGRVSEQYF,TGTGCCACCAGTGATAGCGCGACAGGCAGGGTGAGCGAGCAGTACTTC,TRBJ2-7,.,TRBV24-1,few
CASSLTSDSGRVWEQYF,TGTGCCAGCAGCCTTACCTCAGATAGCGGGAGGGTCTGGGAGCAGTACTTC,TRBJ2-7,TRBD2,TRBV7-9,.
CAISDLNRDYGYTF,TGTGCCATCAGTGACCTGAACAGGGACTATGGCTACACCTTC,TRBJ1-2,.,TRBV10-3,few
CASSRGGQELYEQYF,TGTGCCAGCAGTCGAGGGGGACAGGAACTTTACGAGCAGTACTTC,TRBJ2-7,TRBD1,TRBV6-6,.
CASSWGRGVYEQYF,TGTGCCAGCAGTTGGGGGCGAGGCGTCTACGAGCAGTACTTC,TRBJ2-7,.,TRBV12-3/TRBV12-4,.
CALGAGVGEQFF,TGTGCCCTGGGAGCGGGAGTAGGTGAGCAGTTCTTC,TRBJ2-1,TRBD2,TRBV10-3,.
CASSLEPLITDTQYF,TGCGCCAGCAGCTTAGAACCGTTGATCACAGATACGCAGTATTTT,TRBJ2-3,.,TRBV5-1,.